The next 20 T cell receptor beta chains were all read from a single sample in a study of low-dose radiotherapy and immunotherapy resistance in tumors. PCR amplification of the TCRs was performed with Phusion for 15 to 25 PCR cycles, and it relied on a constant-region primer together with a V-primer adapter. TCRdb re-called the reads through MiXCR, storing one row per CDR3 protein. The sample has about 50,000 distinct CDR3 sequences; about an eighth are singletons. Time point denoted: before trial treatment. The sequencing used PBMCs, collected before treatment. The receptors stem from a female donor with ovarian cancer.

This clonotype was detected many times. This chain links TRBV12-3 or TRBV12-4 with TRBJ1-6, with 9 bases fitting TRBD1. V trimming: 5 bases; J trimming: 11 bases; junction bases outside the gene matches: 7. The CDR3 totals 14 residues. The CDR3 DNA sequence: TGTGCCAGCAGTCCGGGACAGGGAAAAGCACCCCTCCACTTT. Translating gives CASSPGQGKAPLHF.

Ten or more counts support this clonotype. The J gene is TRBJ2-7, the V gene TRBV19, with 9 bases fitting TRBD1. The CDR3 contains 14 residues. Germline CDR1 LNHDA, CDR2 SQIVND (reference sequence). J lost 3 bases, V lost 6 bases, and 6 bases had no gene match. CDR3 DNA sequence: TGTGCCAGTAGAATGCCGGGACAGGGCTACGAGCAGTACTTC. Translated, it gives CASRMPGQGYEQYF.

Of note for this clonotype: A read error likely explains this, since a far larger clone differs by one base. The CDR3 spells CASSGGQGAYEQFF. CDR3 DNA sequence: TGTGCCAGCAGCGGGGGACAGGGGGCCTACGAGCAGTTCTTC. This rearrangement joins TRBV9 to TRBJ2-1; the match to TRBD1 covers 12 bases. Germline V gives CDR1 SGDLS, CDR2 YYNGEE. The CDR3 contains 14 residues. V dropped 3 bases and J dropped 10; count of bases not matched to a gene: 5.

In this sample, this clonotype turned up many times. The CDR3 region is CASSPKASPLHF. For the CDR3, the DNA is TGTGCCAGCAGCCCAAAGGCTTCACCCCTCCACTTT. J is TRBJ1-6 and V is TRBV12-3 or TRBV12-4, with D unclear. The length of the CDR3 is 12 residues. Trimming shortened V by 6 bases and J by 9 bases, and 9 bases separated the two germline ends.

This clonotype appeared many times. This chain links TRBV15 with TRBJ2-7; 9 bases align to TRBD1. V trimming: 9 bases; J trimming: 5 bases; junction bases outside the gene matches: 11. Germline loops: CDR1 LNHNV, CDR2 YYDKDF (reference sequence). This CDR3 has 14 residues. The CDR3 reads CATEEGTGNHEQYF. The DNA for the CDR3 is TGTGCCACAGAGGAAGGGACAGGGAACCACGAGCAGTACTTC.

This clonotype was counted at least ten times. This chain links TRBV5-1 with TRBJ1-1, with 8 nucleotides matching TRBD1. From germline, CDR1 is SGHRS and CDR2 YFSETQ. V lost 2 bases and J lost 2; bases outside the gene matches: 2. The CDR3 is 14 amino acids. The DNA for the CDR3 is TGCGCCAGCAGCTTCCAGGGGGCTAACACTGAAGCTTTCTTT. Its protein is CASSFQGANTEAFF.

The V call is TRBV29-1, the J call TRBJ2-7; 9 bases align to TRBD1. Germline lookup yields CDR1 SQVTM and CDR2 ANQGSEA. CDR3 length: 15 amino acids. J was trimmed by 1 base and V by 3 bases; bases with no gene match: 7. This CDR3 is CSVEGEGQGSYEQYF. The CDR3, as DNA: TGCAGCGTTGAGGGGGAAGGACAGGGGTCCTACGAGCAGTACTTC.

The chain uses TRBV2 and TRBJ1-4; D not resolved. Germline V lookup: CDR1 SNHLY, CDR2 FYNNEI. The CDR3 runs 15 residues. The ends were cut back, 7 bases at V and 0 bases at J, with 12 bases in the middle. DNA of the CDR3: TGTGCCAGCACCTTAGGAGATGCAACTAATGAAAAACTGTTTTTT. The encoded protein is CASTLGDATNEKLFF.

Ten or more counts support this clonotype. The chain uses TRBV4-2 and TRBJ1-1; 9 bases agree with TRBD1. The CDR3 has 15 amino acids. Germline V gene lookup returns CDR1 LGHNA and CDR2 YNFKEQ. V lost 5 bases, J lost 5 bases, and 9 bases stayed unmatched. The CDR3 region is CASSRPGQGVTEAFF. The CDR3 nucleotides read TGTGCCAGCAGCAGACCGGGACAGGGAGTTACTGAAGCTTTCTTT.

Many counts were recorded for this clonotype. This chain uses TRBV19 with TRBJ2-2; no clear D gene. The V gene lost 1 base and the J gene lost 1 base, with 1 base spanning the gap. The CDR3 length is 13 residues. In germline, CDR1 is LNHDA, CDR2 SQIVND (reference sequence). DNA of the CDR3: TGTGCCAGTAGTATAGGGAACACCGGGGAGCTGTTTTTT. Translating gives CASSIGNTGELFF.

This clonotype has at least ten counts. J is TRBJ2-7 and V is TRBV12-3 or TRBV12-4; 8 bases are a match to TRBD2. The CDR3 contains 16 residues. V shed 3 bases and J 5 bases; nucleotides not matched to a gene: 12. The CDR3 region has the DNA TGTGCCAGCAGTTTGTCGGGGACTAGAGGTAACCACGAGCAGTACTTC. Translated, it gives CASSLSGTRGNHEQYF.

V gene TRBV5-1 combines with J gene TRBJ2-3; D is perhaps TRBD2 (7 bases). Germline V lookup: CDR1 SGHRS, CDR2 YFSETQ. The germline V and J ends were trimmed by 1 base and 2 bases, with 11 bases remaining between them. The CDR3 loop spans 15 amino acids. The CDR3 here is CASSLTGGLTDTQYF. In DNA form, the CDR3 reads TGCGCCAGCAGCTTGACCGGGGGGCTCACAGATACGCAGTATTTT.

This clonotype appeared many times. The chain has TRBV5-4 and TRBJ2-3; 11 bases align to TRBD1. The CDR3 spans 15 residues. Germline-derived CDR1 and CDR2 are SGHNT and YYREEE (reference sequence). Losses at the gene ends were 4 bases for V and 5 bases for J; bases not matched to a gene: 6. CDR3 sequence reads: CASSVRDRGRDTQYF. CDR3 DNA sequence: TGTGCCAGCAGCGTGAGGGACAGGGGGAGAGATACGCAGTATTTT.

This clonotype came up many times. The chain uses TRBV5-4 and TRBJ2-7; 9 bases are shared with TRBD2. This CDR3 is 14 amino acids long. From germline, CDR1 is SGHNT and CDR2 YYREEE (reference sequence). Trimming at V came to 2 bases and at J to 7 bases, leaving 7 bases not matched to a gene. In DNA, the CDR3 is TGTGCCAGCAGCTTCGGACTAGCGCCTGGGGAGCAGTACTTC. As protein: CASSFGLAPGEQYF.

This CDR3 is CASGSVYEQFF. The CDR3 DNA sequence: TGTGCCAGCGGCTCGGTCTATGAGCAGTTCTTC. The V call is TRBV2, the J call TRBJ2-1; D unclear. V lost 8 bases and J 8 bases, leaving 10 bases between the germline ends. This CDR3 contains 11 residues. From germline, CDR1 is SNHLY and CDR2 FYNNEI. The variable domain in full, completed from reference TRBV2 and TRBJ2-1, reads EPEVTQTPSHQVTQMGQEVILRCVPISNHLYFYWYRQILGQKVEFLVSFYNNEISEKSEIFDDQFSVERPDGSNFTLKIRSTKLEDSAMYFCASGSVYEQFFGPGTRLTVL.

This clonotype was found many times. This chain uses TRBV2 with TRBJ1-5, with 9 nucleotides matching TRBD1. The J segment lost 5 bases and the V segment lost 5 bases, leaving 7 bases of the junction unmatched. The CDR3 totals 15 residues. From germline, CDR1 is SNHLY and CDR2 FYNNEI. In nucleotides, the CDR3 is TGTGCCAGCAGTAGGGACAGGGAAAGTTATCAGCCCCAGCATTTT. Translating gives CASSRDRESYQPQHF.

This clonotype was found once. Since a far larger clone is one base different, this is likely a read error. The V call is TRBV6-7, the J call TRBJ2-3; TRBD1 agrees at 8 bases. TRBV6-7 is classed as an ORF, of uncertain function. CDR3 length: 15 amino acids. In DNA form, the CDR3 reads TGTGCCAGCAGTGAAGGCACAGGGGGTGCAGATACGGAGTATTTT. As protein: CASSEGTGGADTEYF.

This clonotype was counted many times. In DNA, the CDR3 is TGCGCCAGGGGCCAAGGGCTAGCGGGAGAGGCAGATACGCAGTATTTT. Its translation: CARGQGLAGEADTQYF. The chain is built from TRBV10-1 and TRBJ2-3; 10 nucleotides match TRBD2. This CDR3 contains 16 residues. V trimming: 9 bases; J trimming: 4 bases; junction bases outside the gene matches: 13. CDR1 WNHNN and CDR2 SYGVQD come from the germline V gene (reference sequence).

This clonotype was seen at least ten times. The CDR3 nucleotides read TGCAGTGCTAGAGGTTTAGGACTAGCCAAAAACATTCAGTACTTC. Residues: CSARGLGLAKNIQYF. V and J are TRBV20-1 and TRBJ2-4; the D gene is possibly TRBD2 (5 bases). V lost 1 base and J 0 bases, leaving 10 bases between the germline ends. The CDR3 spans 15 residues. Germline V gene sequence: CDR1 DFQATT, CDR2 SNEGSKA (reference sequence).

This clonotype appeared many times. The V gene is TRBV4-1, the J gene TRBJ1-2, with D unresolved. This CDR3 has 14 amino acids. Trimming took off 6 bases at V and 6 bases at J, with 17 bases between the two ends. Germline CDR1 and CDR2: MGHRA and YSYEKL. In DNA form, the CDR3 reads TGCGCCAGCAGGAACCCCAAGGGATCTGATGGCTACACCTTC. Translation gives CASRNPKGSDGYTF.